This TCR beta chain was sequenced in a study of blood T cell repertoires in COVID-19. The authors' processing: Nucleated cell counts were estimated from reference gene primer amplification. The protocol was immunoSEQ multiplex PCR, while the TCRdb copy is restricted to in-frame clones and leaves out a portion. V and J calls plus clone size are reproduced from that table; the DNA served to infer D and trimming. Found here are roughly 150,000 clones, 83% of them singletons; the top ten hold roughly 2%. This sequence originates from a woman of 80 years or more with acute or convalescent COVID-19. Sequencing used peripheral blood.

In DNA form, the CDR3 reads TGTGCCACCAGTGGGGACAGGGGGCCCTCCGAGCAGTACTTC. As protein: CATSGDRGPSEQYF. The chain combines TRBV24-1 with TRBJ2-7; 12 positions match TRBD1. The germline CDR1 and CDR2 sequences are KGHDR and SFDVKD. Trimming at V came to 5 bases and at J to 6 bases, leaving 4 bases not matched to a gene. The CDR3 consists of 14 residues.